Detailed here is one T cell receptor (beta chain). Its antigen is still unknown. CD45RO-negative, CCR7-positively selected cells formed the naive CD8 fraction, excluding terminally differentiated effector memory CD45RA+ cells. This sample was included in a study of shared clonotypes between healthy human individuals. Whole-study context: A few men and two women, aged 18 to 49, were donors. Findings and limits, study-wide: Estimated richness values were generally larger in naive subsets than in memory subsets.

The V segment lost 2 bases and the J segment 1 base; nucleotides outside the gene matches: 3. The V gene's germline CDR1 is SGHAT and CDR2 FQNNGV. This CDR3 contains 15 residues. Across several immunoSEQ plates, the genomic DNA of each subset was split evenly. The table came from immunoSEQ multiplex PCR; TCRdb's copy has only in-frame clones and leaves some out. The profile shows 2 million to 2.5 million clones, less than 95% of them singletons. This TCR came from a man in his late teens or twenties in good health. Sequencing used naive CD8+ T cells sorted from blood. The rearrangement joins TRBV11-2 to TRBJ2-7; 9 bases fit TRBD1. The CDR3 protein is CASSLSGTGSYEQYF. The CDR3 nucleotides are TGTGCCAGCAGCTTAAGTGGGACAGGGTCCTACGAGCAGTACTTC. Looking up the rest from reference TRBV11-2 and TRBJ2-7 gives the full variable domain: EAGVAQSPRYKIIEKRQSVAFWCNPISGHATLYWYQQILGQGPKLLIQFQNNGVVDDSQLPKDRFSAERLKGVDSTLKIQPAKLEDSAVYLCASSLSGTGSYEQYFGPGTRLTVT.